This TCR beta chain was retrieved from a study of regulatory T cells in long-lasting Graves disease. Study findings and constraints: It was in persistent disease that TRBV28, TRBJ1-2 and TRBJ2-5 were favored.

Germline assignment: CDR1 SEHNR and CDR2 FQNEAQ (reference sequence). The V end lost 4 bases, the J end lost 6 bases, and 16 bases lay between the germline ends. The CDR3 is 16 residues long. Library construction for TCR beta used iRepertoire HTBI primers and Arm-PCR of CDR3 regions. TCRdb recomputed calls from the multiplex PCR reads with MiXCR, one row per CDR3 protein. The data hold roughly 400,000 distinct CDR3 sequences, with 20% to 25% observed a single time. The time point here: persistent/refractory GD, antithyroid drugs over 5 years with positive TRAb. RNA from PBMCs was the source of the TCR library. The guidelines of the American Thyroid Association were the basis for diagnosing Graves' disease. About this clonotype itself: The antigen remains unidentified.

The V and J genes are TRBV7-9 and TRBJ1-6; TRBD1 might be the D (6 bases). Sequencing was performed on peripheral blood mononuclear cells (PBMCs), taken when the disease was refractory, from a patient treated with antithyroid drugs. This receptor was obtained from a female donor with Graves disease. The CDR3 is CASSSDRSRGNSPLHF. CDR3 DNA: TGTGCCAGCAGCTCCGACAGGTCGAGGGGTAATTCACCCCTCCACTTT.